This TCR beta chain was observed in a study of cytomegalovirus exposure and HLA in healthy donors. Primers included in the PCR were 60 Vbeta and 13 Jbeta primers. Clones were sequenced by immunoSEQ multiplex PCR, and TCRdb holds only the in-frame ones, with some missing. Counted here are 150,000 to 200,000 clones, roughly 12% occurring once; the ten biggest clones make up more than 7%. Germline CDR1 and CDR2: MNHNS and SASEGT. The V gene end was trimmed by 2 bases and the J gene end by 2 bases; junction bases not matched to a gene: 2. The CDR3 has 14 amino acids. The TCR originated in a man aged 50-59 years in good health and CMV-seropositive. Sequencing used PBMCs. The genes are TRBV6-1 and TRBJ2-5, with TRBD1 matching 7 bases. The CDR3 nucleotides read TGTGCCAGCAGTGAAAACAGGGGACAAGAGACCCAGTACTTC. This gives the protein CASSENRGQETQYF.